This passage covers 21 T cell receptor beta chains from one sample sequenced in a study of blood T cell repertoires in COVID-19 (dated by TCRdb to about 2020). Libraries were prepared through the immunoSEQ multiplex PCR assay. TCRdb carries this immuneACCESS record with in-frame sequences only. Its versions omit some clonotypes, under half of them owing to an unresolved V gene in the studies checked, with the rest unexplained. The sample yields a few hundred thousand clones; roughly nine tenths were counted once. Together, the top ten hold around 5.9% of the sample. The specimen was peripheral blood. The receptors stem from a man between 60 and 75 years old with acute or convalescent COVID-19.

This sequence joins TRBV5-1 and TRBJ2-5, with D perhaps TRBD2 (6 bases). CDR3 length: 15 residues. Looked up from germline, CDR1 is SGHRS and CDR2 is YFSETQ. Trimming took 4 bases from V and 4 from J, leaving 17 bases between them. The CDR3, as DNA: TGCGCCAGCAGCCCGGGCGGAGGGGACCGAGAGACCCAGTACTTC. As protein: CASSPGGGDRETQYF.

The chain's CDR3 is CASSLSRVGVAYEQYF. The CDR3 bases are TGTGCCAGCAGCTTATCCCGTGTAGGGGTGGCCTACGAGCAGTACTTC. The chain has TRBV11-3 and TRBJ2-7, with D perhaps matching TRBD1 (5 bases). Germline CDR1 SGHNT, CDR2 YENEEA. Trimming left V 2 bases short and J 2 bases short, with 16 bases between. This CDR3 has 16 amino acids.

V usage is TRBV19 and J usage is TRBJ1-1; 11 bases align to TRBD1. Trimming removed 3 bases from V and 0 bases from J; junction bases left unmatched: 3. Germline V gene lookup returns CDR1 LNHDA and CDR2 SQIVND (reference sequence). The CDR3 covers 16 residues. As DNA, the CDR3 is TGTGCCAGTAGTATCAGGGACAGGGGGATGAACACTGAAGCTTTCTTT. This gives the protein CASSIRDRGMNTEAFF.

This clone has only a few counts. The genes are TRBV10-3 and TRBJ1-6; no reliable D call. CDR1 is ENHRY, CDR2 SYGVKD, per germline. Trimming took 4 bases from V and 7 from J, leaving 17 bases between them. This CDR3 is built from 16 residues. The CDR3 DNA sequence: TGTGCCATCAGTGGCCCCCTGAAGGGAGGCAATTCACCCCTCCACTTT. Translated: CAISGPLKGGNSPLHF.

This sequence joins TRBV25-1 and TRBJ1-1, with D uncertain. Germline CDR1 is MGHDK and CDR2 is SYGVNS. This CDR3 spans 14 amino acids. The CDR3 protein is CASPNAPRNTEAFF. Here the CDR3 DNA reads TGTGCTAGCCCCAACGCCCCCAGAAACACTGAAGCTTTCTTT.

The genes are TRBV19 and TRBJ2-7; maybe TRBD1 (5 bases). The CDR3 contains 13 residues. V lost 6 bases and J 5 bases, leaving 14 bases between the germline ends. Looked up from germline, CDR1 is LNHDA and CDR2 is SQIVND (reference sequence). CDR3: CASSRVGSDEQYF. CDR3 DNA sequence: TGTGCCAGTAGCAGGGTAGGGTCCGACGAGCAGTACTTC.

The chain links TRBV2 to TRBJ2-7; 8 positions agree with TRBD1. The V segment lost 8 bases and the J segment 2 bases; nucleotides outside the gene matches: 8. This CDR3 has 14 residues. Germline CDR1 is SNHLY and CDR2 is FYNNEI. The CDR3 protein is CASLIQGGPYEQYF. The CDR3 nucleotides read TGTGCCAGCCTTATACAGGGGGGCCCCTACGAGCAGTACTTC.

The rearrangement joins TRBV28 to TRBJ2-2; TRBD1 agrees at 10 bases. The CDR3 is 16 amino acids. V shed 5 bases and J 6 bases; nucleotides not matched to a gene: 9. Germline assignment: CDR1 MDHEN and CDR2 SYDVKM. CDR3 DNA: TGTGCCAGCAGTCCCAGGACAGGGGGTTTTGCCGGGGAGCTGTTTTTT. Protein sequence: CASSPRTGGFAGELFF.

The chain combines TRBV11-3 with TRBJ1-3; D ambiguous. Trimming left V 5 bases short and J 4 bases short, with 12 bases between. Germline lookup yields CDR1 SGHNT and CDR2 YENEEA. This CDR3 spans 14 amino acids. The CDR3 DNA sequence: TGTGCCAGCAGCCGTATGAGGGAAGGAAACACCATATATTTT. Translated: CASSRMREGNTIYF.

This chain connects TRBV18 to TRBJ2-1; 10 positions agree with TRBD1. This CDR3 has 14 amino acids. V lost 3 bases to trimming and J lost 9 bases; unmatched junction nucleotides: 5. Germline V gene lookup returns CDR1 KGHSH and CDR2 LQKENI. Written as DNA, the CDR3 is TGTGCCAGCTCACCCGACAGGGGGCCCGGTGAGCAGTTCTTC. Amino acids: CASSPDRGPGEQFF.

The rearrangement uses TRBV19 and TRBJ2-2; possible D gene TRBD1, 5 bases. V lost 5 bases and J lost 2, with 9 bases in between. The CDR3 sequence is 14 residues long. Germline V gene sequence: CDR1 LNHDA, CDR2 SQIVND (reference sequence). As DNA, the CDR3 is TGTGCCAGTAGTTCGACAGCTAACACCGGGGAGCTGTTTTTT. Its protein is CASSSTANTGELFF.

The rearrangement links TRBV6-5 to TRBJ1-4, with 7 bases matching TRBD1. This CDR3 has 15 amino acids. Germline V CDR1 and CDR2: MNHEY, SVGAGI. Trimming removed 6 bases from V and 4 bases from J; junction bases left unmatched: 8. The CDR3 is CASRQSGGFNEKLFF. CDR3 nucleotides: TGTGCCAGCAGGCAATCAGGGGGGTTTAATGAAAAACTGTTTTTT.

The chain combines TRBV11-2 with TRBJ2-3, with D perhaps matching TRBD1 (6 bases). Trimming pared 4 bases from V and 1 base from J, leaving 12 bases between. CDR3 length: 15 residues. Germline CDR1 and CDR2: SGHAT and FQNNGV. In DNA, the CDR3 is TGTGCCAGCAGCTCCGCGGCAGGGGGCACAGATACGCAGTATTTT. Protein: CASSSAAGGTDTQYF. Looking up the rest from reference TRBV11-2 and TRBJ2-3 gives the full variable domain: EAGVAQSPRYKIIEKRQSVAFWCNPISGHATLYWYQQILGQGPKLLIQFQNNGVVDDSQLPKDRFSAERLKGVDSTLKIQPAKLEDSAVYLCASSSAAGGTDTQYFGPGTRLTVL.

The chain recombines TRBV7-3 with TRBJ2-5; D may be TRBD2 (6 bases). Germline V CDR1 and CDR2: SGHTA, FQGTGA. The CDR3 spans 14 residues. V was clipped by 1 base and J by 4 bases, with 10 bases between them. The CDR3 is CASSLIGGGETQYF. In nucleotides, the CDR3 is TGTGCCAGCAGCTTAATTGGGGGAGGAGAGACCCAGTACTTC.

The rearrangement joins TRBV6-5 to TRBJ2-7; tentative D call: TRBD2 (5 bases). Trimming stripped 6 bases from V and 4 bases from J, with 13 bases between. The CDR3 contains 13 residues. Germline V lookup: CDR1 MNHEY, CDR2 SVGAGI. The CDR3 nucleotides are TGTGCCAGCAGCCCCGGGAACCCTTACGAGCAGTACTTC. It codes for CASSPGNPYEQYF.

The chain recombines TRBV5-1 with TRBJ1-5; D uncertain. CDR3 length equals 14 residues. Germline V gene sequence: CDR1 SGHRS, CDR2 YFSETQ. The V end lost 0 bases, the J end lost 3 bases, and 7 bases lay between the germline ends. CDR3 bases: TGCGCCAGCAGCTTGGAAGCTAACAATCAGCCCCAGCATTTT. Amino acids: CASSLEANNQPQHF.

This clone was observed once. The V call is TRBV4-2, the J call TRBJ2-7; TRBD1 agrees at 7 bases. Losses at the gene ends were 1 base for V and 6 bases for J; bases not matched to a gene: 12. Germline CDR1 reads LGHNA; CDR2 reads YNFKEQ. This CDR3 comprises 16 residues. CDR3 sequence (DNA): TGTGCCAGCAGCCAAGCCGGGGTAGAGGGGGCGGGCGAGCAGTACTTC. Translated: CASSQAGVEGAGEQYF.

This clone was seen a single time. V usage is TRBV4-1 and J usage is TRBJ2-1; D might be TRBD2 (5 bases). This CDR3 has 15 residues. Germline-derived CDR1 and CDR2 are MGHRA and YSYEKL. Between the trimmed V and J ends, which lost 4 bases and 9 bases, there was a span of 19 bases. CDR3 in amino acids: CASSLGGPLLLEQFF. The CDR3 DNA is TGCGCCAGCAGCCTGGGCGGGCCTTTGCTTCTTGAGCAGTTCTTC.

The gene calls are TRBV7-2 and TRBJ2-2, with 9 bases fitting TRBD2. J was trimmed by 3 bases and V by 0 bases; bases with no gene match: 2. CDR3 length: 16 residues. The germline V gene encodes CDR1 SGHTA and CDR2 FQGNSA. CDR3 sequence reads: CASSLASGSDTGELFF. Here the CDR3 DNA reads TGTGCCAGCAGCTTAGCTAGCGGGAGTGACACCGGGGAGCTGTTTTTT.

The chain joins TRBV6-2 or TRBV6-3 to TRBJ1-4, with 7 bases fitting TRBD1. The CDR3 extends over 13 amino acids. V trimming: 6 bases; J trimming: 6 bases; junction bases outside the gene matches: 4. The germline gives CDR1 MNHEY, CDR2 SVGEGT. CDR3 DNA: TGTGCCAGCAGCCGGGACAGCTATGAAAAACTGTTTTTT. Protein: CASSRDSYEKLFF.

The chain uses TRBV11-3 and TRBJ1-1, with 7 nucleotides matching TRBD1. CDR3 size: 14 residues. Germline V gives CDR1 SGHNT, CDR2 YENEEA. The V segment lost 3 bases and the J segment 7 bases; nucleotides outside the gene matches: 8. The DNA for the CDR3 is TGTGCCAGCAGCTTCAGCGGGGGGACAGTTGAAGCTTTCTTT. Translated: CASSFSGGTVEAFF.